Described below is a single TCR beta chain sequence and its context. Original processing methods: Scientists estimated how many nucleated cells there were by amplifying reference gene primers. The protocol was immunoSEQ multiplex PCR, while the TCRdb copy is restricted to in-frame clones and leaves out a portion. That table is the source of V, J and clone size, and D and trimming were worked out from the DNA. The sample consists of around 130,000 clones, approximately 80% of them appearing once. The entry originates in a study of blood T cell repertoires in COVID-19. At the level of the study: The United States, Italy and Spain provided the acute and convalescent COVID-19 samples. Nucleic acid was either cDNA or gDNA, and it came from T cells, B-cell-depleted T cells, or PBMCs.

V shed 4 bases, J shed 5 bases, and the junction held 7 bases outside the gene matches. CDR3 length: 15 amino acids. The germline V gene encodes CDR1 LGHDT and CDR2 YNNKEL (reference sequence). The sequence was collected from a woman aged 60 to 75 with acute or convalescent COVID-19. The material sequenced was peripheral blood. This chain links TRBV3-1 (or the pseudogene TRBV3-2) with TRBJ1-4, with 7 bases fitting TRBD1. The DNA for the CDR3 is TGTGCCAGCAGCCCGCCGGGACAGACGAATGAAAAACTGTTTTTT. Encoded protein: CASSPPGQTNEKLFF.